The 18 T cell receptor beta chains in this list originate from one sample, sequenced in a study of T cell repertoires in cytomegalovirus infection. TCRdb recomputed calls from the reads with MiXCR, one row per CDR3 protein. The sample shows about 530,000 distinct CDR3 sequences, 26% of them seen only once. Sequencing used PBMCs. All receptors derive from a human donor in good health (CMV status not recorded). Some clones in this sample may be carry-over from other donors' samples.

This chain joins TRBV11-3 and TRBJ2-7, with D unclear. V gave up 2 bases and J gave up 7 bases, with 15 bases separating them. The CDR3 contains 14 residues. The V gene's germline CDR1 is SGHNT and CDR2 YENEEA. This CDR3 reads CASSLLSPDDEQYV. CDR3 coding DNA: TGTGCCAGCAGCTTACTATCGCCTGACGATGAGCAGTACGTC.

This chain connects TRBV19 to TRBJ2-5; D is perhaps TRBD1 or TRBD2 (5 bases each). The CDR3 covers 17 residues. In germline, CDR1 is LNHDA, CDR2 SQIVND (reference sequence). The V gene lost 3 bases and the J gene lost 2 bases, with 19 bases spanning the gap. DNA for the CDR3: TGTGCCAGTAGTATGCGCCGAGGGGCAGGCTATCAAGAGACCCAGTACTTC. As protein: CASSMRRGAGYQETQYF.

This clonotype was counted a few times. The CDR3 spells CASSLGPLTGFTEAFF. CDR3 DNA sequence: TGTGCCAGCAGCTTAGGGCCGCTGACAGGGTTCACTGAAGCTTTCTTT. The V call is TRBV7-2, the J call TRBJ1-1; TRBD1 matches at 7 bases. The V gene end was trimmed by 1 base and the J gene end by 4 bases; junction bases not matched to a gene: 9. Germline V CDR1 and CDR2: SGHTA, FQGNSA. The CDR3 runs to 16 residues.

This clonotype came up a few times. The chain employs TRBV2 and TRBJ1-2; D is undetermined. CDR1 is SNHLY and CDR2 is FYNNEI in the germline V gene. The length of the CDR3 is 12 residues. V gave up 6 bases and J gave up 7 bases, with 12 bases separating them. The CDR3 DNA sequence: TGTGCCAGCAGCCGCGAAGGTCCTGGCTACACCTTC. This sequence encodes CASSREGPGYTF.

The sample holds many counts of this clonotype. V is TRBV7-2 and J is TRBJ2-3, with 7 bases matching TRBD2. The CDR3 is 14 amino acids. Germline CDR1 is SGHTA and CDR2 is FQGNSA. J was trimmed by 2 bases and V by 5 bases; bases with no gene match: 4. In DNA form, the CDR3 reads TGTGCCAGCAGCGCGGGGGTCAACACAGATACGCAGTATTTT. It is translated as CASSAGVNTDTQYF.

The V gene is TRBV12-3 or TRBV12-4, the J gene TRBJ1-1, with D possibly being TRBD1 (5 bases). Trimming took 6 bases from V and 1 from J, leaving 15 bases between them. The CDR3 consists of 15 residues. This chain's CDR3 is CASSPLGASNTEAFF. The CDR3, as DNA: TGTGCCAGCAGCCCCCTCGGGGCTTCGAACACTGAAGCTTTCTTT.

This clonotype showed up many times. The chain recombines TRBV7-8 with TRBJ2-5; TRBD2 agrees at 11 bases. Losses at the gene ends were 6 bases for V and 2 bases for J; bases not matched to a gene: 2. The V gene's germline CDR1 is SGHVS and CDR2 FQNEAQ. This CDR3 region has 14 residues. This chain's CDR3 is CASRRLAGQETQYF. CDR3 DNA sequence: TGTGCCAGCAGGCGACTAGCGGGACAAGAGACCCAGTACTTC. The entire variable domain, with the rest obtained from reference TRBV7-8 and TRBJ2-5, is as follows: GAGVSQSPRYKVAKRGQDVALRCDPISGHVSLFWYQQALGQGPEFLTYFQNEAQLDKSGLPSDRFFAERPEGSVSTLKIQRTQQEDSAVYLCASRRLAGQETQYFGPGTRLLVL.

The CDR3 reads CAISKAGSYNEQFF. In nucleotides, the CDR3 is TGTGCCATCAGTAAAGCGGGTTCCTACAATGAGCAGTTCTTC. The V call is TRBV10-3, the J call TRBJ2-1, with TRBD2 as a possible D gene (6 bases). This CDR3 region has 14 residues. Germline CDR1 ENHRY, CDR2 SYGVKD. Trimming took off 5 bases at V and 1 base at J, with 9 bases between the two ends.

This clonotype was seen only once. The CDR3 loop is CATSRDRAATYEQYF. The CDR3 nucleotides read TGTGCCACCAGCAGAGATCGAGCAGCCACCTACGAGCAGTACTTC. The chain employs TRBV15 and TRBJ2-7; unclear D gene. The CDR3 runs to 15 residues. The germline V and J ends were trimmed by 0 bases and 2 bases, with 11 bases remaining between them. CDR1 LNHNV and CDR2 YYDKDF come from the germline V gene (reference sequence). Full variable domain (remainder filled in from reference TRBV15 and TRBJ2-7): DAMVIQNPRYQVTQFGKPVTLSCSQTLNHNVMYWYQQKSSQAPKLLFHYYDKDFNNEADTPDNFQSRRPNTSFCFLDIRSPGLGDTAMYLCATSRDRAATYEQYFGPGTRLTVT.

The genes are TRBV6-5 and TRBJ2-1, with TRBD2 matching 7 bases. CDR3 length equals 14 residues. V lost 10 bases to trimming and J lost 1 base; unmatched junction nucleotides: 7. CDR1 and CDR2 from the germline V gene are MNHEY and SVGAGI. The DNA for the CDR3 is TGTGCCACTGGTGGTAGCGGGTCCTACAATGAGCAGTTCTTC. Amino acids: CATGGSGSYNEQFF.

This clonotype has at least ten counts. The rearrangement links TRBV7-8 to TRBJ2-3, with TRBD1 as a possible D gene (5 bases). The V gene lost 1 base and the J gene lost 5 bases, with 7 bases spanning the gap. The CDR3 is 13 residues long. Germline CDR1 and CDR2: SGHVS and FQNEAQ. This chain's CDR3 is CASSLVRGDTQYF. The CDR3 region has the DNA TGTGCCAGCAGCTTAGTTAGGGGAGATACGCAGTATTTT.

The V gene is TRBV6-5, the J gene TRBJ2-2; TRBD2 might be the D (6 bases). The CDR3 runs to 16 residues. V lost 2 bases to trimming and J lost 5 bases, with 15 bases between them. Germline lookup yields CDR1 MNHEY and CDR2 SVGAGI. The CDR3 nucleotides read TGTGCCAGCAGTTACGGAGGGGTGGGCTGGACCGGGGAGCTGTTTTTT. Its protein product is CASSYGGVGWTGELFF.

This clonotype has more than one count but fewer than ten. The chain uses TRBV29-1 and TRBJ2-7; 9 nucleotides line up with TRBD1. Germline V gene sequence: CDR1 SQVTM, CDR2 ANQGSEA. CDR3 size: 12 residues. J was trimmed by 4 bases and V by 6 bases; bases with no gene match: 4. The DNA for the CDR3 is TGCAGCGTCGGGACAGGGAGTTACGAGCAGTACTTC. Translating gives CSVGTGSYEQYF.

The chain couples TRBV9 to TRBJ2-3; 10 bases match TRBD2. This CDR3 comprises 16 residues. Germline assignment: CDR1 SGDLS and CDR2 YYNGEE. Trimming removed 0 bases from V and 3 bases from J; junction bases left unmatched: 4. CDR3 nucleotide sequence: TGTGCCAGCAGCGTAGGCCCTAGCGGGAGAACAGATACGCAGTATTTT. Translating it yields CASSVGPSGRTDTQYF.

This clonotype was observed a handful of times. This chain connects TRBV12-3 or TRBV12-4 to TRBJ2-7; D possibly corresponds to TRBD2 (6 bases). Trimming removed 6 bases from V and 5 bases from J, with 14 bases in between. This CDR3 contains 13 residues. The CDR3 here is CASSSTGLHEQYF. As DNA, the CDR3 is TGTGCCAGCAGCTCTACGGGACTCCACGAGCAGTACTTC.

The J gene is TRBJ1-5, the V gene TRBV19; 8 bases match TRBD1. V shed 7 bases and J 4 bases; nucleotides not matched to a gene: 9. Germline V gene lookup returns CDR1 LNHDA and CDR2 SQIVND (reference sequence). CDR3 length equals 15 residues. The DNA for the CDR3 is TGTGCCAGTAAGCTCAGGGGGCCGGGGAATCAGCCCCAGCATTTT. The encoded protein is CASKLRGPGNQPQHF.

The chain is built from TRBV29-1 and TRBJ2-3; 10 nucleotides align to TRBD1. J was trimmed by 4 bases and V by 7 bases; bases with no gene match: 8. Germline V CDR1 and CDR2: SQVTM, ANQGSEA. The CDR3 has 14 amino acids. The CDR3 loop is CSAQGQGSADTQYF. The CDR3 DNA is TGCAGCGCCCAGGGACAGGGGAGCGCAGATACGCAGTATTTT.

This clonotype was seen a few times. The CDR3 reads CASSIDWTGDYGYTF. CDR3 bases: TGTGCCAGTAGTATAGACTGGACAGGCGACTATGGCTACACCTTC. The chain recombines TRBV19 with TRBJ1-2, with 7 bases matching TRBD1. After removal of 0 bases from V and 3 bases from J, the junction contained 4 bases not matched to a gene. Germline values: CDR1 LNHDA, CDR2 SQIVND (reference sequence). The length of the CDR3 is 15 residues.